This T cell receptor beta chain was captured by sequencing in a study of OX40 agonist ivuxolimab in advanced cancers. For the study at large: While on treatment, patients had intravenous ivuxolimab at 0.01 to 10 mg/kg every 2 weeks.

Assay used: immunoSEQ multiplex PCR; TCRdb lists only in-frame clones, some missing. Here the sample spans 75,000 to 90,000 clones, approximately 90% being singletons. The V gene's germline CDR1 is MGHDK and CDR2 SYGVNS. The CDR3 has 15 amino acids. V was clipped by 1 base and J by 4 bases, with 11 bases between them. V and J are TRBV25-1 and TRBJ2-4; tentative D call: TRBD1 (6 bases). Sequencing used CD4+ or CD8+ T cells sorted from blood, obtained in a trial of the OX40 agonist ivuxolimab. The receptor's source is an adult with an advanced solid tumor such as melanoma, head and neck, liver or kidney cancer. The CDR3 DNA is TGTGCCAGCAGTGAATCTCTAGGACAGAAAAACATTCAGTACTTC. Amino acid sequence: CASSESLGQKNIQYF.